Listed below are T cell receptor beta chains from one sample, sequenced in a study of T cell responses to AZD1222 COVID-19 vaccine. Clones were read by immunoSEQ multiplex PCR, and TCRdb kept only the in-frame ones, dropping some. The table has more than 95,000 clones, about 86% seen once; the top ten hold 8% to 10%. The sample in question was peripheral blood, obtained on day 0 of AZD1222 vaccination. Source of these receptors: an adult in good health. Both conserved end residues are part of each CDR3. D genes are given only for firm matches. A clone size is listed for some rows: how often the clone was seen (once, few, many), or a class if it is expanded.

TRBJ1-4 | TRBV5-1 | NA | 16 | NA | TGCGCCAGCAGCCCCCGTGGTGTCCCGGGAGGGGAAAAACTGTTTTTT | CASSPRGVPGGEKLFF
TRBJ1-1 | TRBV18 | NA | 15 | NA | TGTGCCAGCTCACCTCGGGGGGTAATCGACTCTGAAGCTTTCTTT | CASSPRGVIDSEAFF
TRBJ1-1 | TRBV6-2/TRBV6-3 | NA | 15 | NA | TGTGCCAGCAGTTATTTACAGAACCTGAACACTGAAGCTTTCTTT | CASSYLQNLNTEAFF
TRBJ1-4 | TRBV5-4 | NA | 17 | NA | TGTGCCAGCAGCTTGGGGGGATCGGGCAGTACTAATGAAAAACTGTTTTTT | CASSLGGSGSTNEKLFF
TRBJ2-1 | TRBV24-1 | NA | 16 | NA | TGTGCCACCAGTGATCCGAACTTTGGACTGTACAATGAGCAGTTCTTC | CATSDPNFGLYNEQFF
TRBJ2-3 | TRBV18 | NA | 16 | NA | TGTGCCAGCTCACCACCTTGGGGGACTAGCACAGATACGCAGTATTTT | CASSPPWGTSTDTQYF
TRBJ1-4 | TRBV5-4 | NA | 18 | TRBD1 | TGTGCCAGCAGCGACCCTGGACAGGGGGGCGGTTTTAATGAAAAACTGTTTTTT | CASSDPGQGGGFNEKLFF
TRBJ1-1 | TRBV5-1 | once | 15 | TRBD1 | TGCGCCAGCAGCCCCTTCGACAGGGGGGGGACTGAAGCTTTCTTT | CASSPFDRGGTEAFF
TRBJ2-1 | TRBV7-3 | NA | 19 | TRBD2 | TGTGCCAGCAGCTTAAGAGGACTAGCGGGGGGAAGCTCCTACAATGAGCAGTTCTTC | CASSLRGLAGGSSYNEQFF
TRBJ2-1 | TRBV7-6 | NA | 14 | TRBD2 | TGTGCCAGCAGCCCAGTAGCGGGAAGGAATGAGCAGTTCTTC | CASSPVAGRNEQFF
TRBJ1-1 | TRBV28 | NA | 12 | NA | TGTGCCAGCAAGTTAGGGCACACTGAAGCTTTCTTT | CASKLGHTEAFF
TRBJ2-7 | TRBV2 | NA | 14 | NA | TGTGCCAGCAGTGCCGACAGTTCCAACTACGAGCAGTACTTC | CASSADSSNYEQYF
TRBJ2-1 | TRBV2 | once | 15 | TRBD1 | TGTGCCAGCAGTGAAGTGGGACAGGGGCGAGGGGAGCAGTTCTTC | CASSEVGQGRGEQFF
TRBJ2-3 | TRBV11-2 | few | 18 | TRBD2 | TGTGCCAGCAGCTCCGGGGGAGGCCTAGCGGGGGGATCAGATACGCAGTATTTT | CASSSGGGLAGGSDTQYF
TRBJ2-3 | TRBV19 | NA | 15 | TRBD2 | TGTGCCAGTAGCTTAGCGGGAGCTAGCACAGATACGCAGTATTTT | CASSLAGASTDTQYF
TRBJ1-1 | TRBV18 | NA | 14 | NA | TGTGCCAGCTCCCCAGCAGCCATAGGGACTGAAGCTTTCTTT | CASSPAAIGTEAFF
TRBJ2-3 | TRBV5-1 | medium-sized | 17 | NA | TGCGCCAGCAGCTTGGGACACCGGGACCCAAGCACAGATACGCAGTATTTT | CASSLGHRDPSTDTQYF
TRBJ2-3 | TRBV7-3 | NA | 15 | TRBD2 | TGTGCCAGCAGCTTGTCTAGCGGGAGCGGCGATACGCAGTATTTT | CASSLSSGSGDTQYF
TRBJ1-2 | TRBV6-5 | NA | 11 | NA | TGTGCCAGCAGTTACGGAGTTGGCTACACCTTC | CASSYGVGYTF
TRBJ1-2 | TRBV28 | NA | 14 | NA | TGTGCCAGCAGGTTAGCCTACCTGGCTAATGGCTACACCTTC | CASRLAYLANGYTF
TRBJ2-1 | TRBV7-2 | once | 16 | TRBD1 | TGTGCCAGCAGCTTTCTCAGGGGGAGTGGATACAATGAGCAGTTCTTC | CASSFLRGSGYNEQFF
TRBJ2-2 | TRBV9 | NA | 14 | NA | TGTGCCAGCAGCGCATCACAGAACACCGGGGAGCTGTTTTTT | CASSASQNTGELFF
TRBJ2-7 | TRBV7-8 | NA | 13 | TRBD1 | TGTGCCAGCACCAAGGACAGGTCCTACGAGCAGTACTTC | CASTKDRSYEQYF
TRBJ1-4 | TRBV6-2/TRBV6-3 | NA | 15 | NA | TGTGCCAGCAGCCTTCAGCCCGCAACTAATGAAAAACTGTTTTTT | CASSLQPATNEKLFF
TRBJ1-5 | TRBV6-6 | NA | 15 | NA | TGTGCCAGCAGATCTCAGGGCAATAGCAATCAGCCCCAGCATTTT | CASRSQGNSNQPQHF
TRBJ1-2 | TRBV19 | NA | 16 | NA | TGTGCCAGTAGTATAGATCCAGGCCAGATGGTCTATGGCTACACCTTC | CASSIDPGQMVYGYTF
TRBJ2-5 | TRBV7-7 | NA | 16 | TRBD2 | TGTGCCAGCAGCTTAGCCAGGACTAGCGCGCAAGAGACCCAGTACTTC | CASSLARTSAQETQYF
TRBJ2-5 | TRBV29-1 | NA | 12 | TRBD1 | TGCAGCGCCAGGACAGGGGAAGAGACCCAGTACTTC | CSARTGEETQYF
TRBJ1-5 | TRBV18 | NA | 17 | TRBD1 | TGTGCCAGCTCACAAACCGGGACAGGGAGAGCTAATCAGCCCCAGCATTTT | CASSQTGTGRANQPQHF
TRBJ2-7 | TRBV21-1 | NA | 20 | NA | TGTGCCAGCAGCAAAGAAAAGGTCTCCTGGAATCCAGGGGGGACACACGAGCAGTACTTC | CASSKEKVSWNPGGTHEQYF
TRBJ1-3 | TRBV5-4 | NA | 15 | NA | TGTGCCAGCAGCTCGCGGACGGACTCTGGAAACACCATATATTTT | CASSSRTDSGNTIYF
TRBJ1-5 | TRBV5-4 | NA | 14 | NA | TGTGCCAGCAGCTTGGGTGGCAGTTTTCAGCCCCAGCATTTT | CASSLGGSFQPQHF
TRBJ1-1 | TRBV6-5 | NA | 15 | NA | TGTGCCAGCAGTTACTCGTTAGCCCCGAACACTGAAGCTTTCTTT | CASSYSLAPNTEAFF
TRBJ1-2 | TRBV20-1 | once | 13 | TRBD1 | TGCAGTGCTAGTGGACAGGGAAACTATGGCTACACCTTC | CSASGQGNYGYTF
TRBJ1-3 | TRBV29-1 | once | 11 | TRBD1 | TGCAGCGCCGACACCGGGACAGGGGTGATTTTT | CSADTGTGVIF
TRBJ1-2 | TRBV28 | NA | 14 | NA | TGTGCCAGCAGCCCTTCAGGGTCTGACTATGGCTACACCTTC | CASSPSGSDYGYTF
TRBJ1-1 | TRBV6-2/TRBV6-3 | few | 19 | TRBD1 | TGTGCCAGCAGTTACCAACGGGGTCCCCAGGACAGGGGGAACACTGAAGCTTTCTTT | CASSYQRGPQDRGNTEAFF
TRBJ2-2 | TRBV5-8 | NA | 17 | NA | TGTGCCAGCAGCTTGGGTAGTGGGCGAAAGAACACCGGGGAGCTGTTTTTT | CASSLGSGRKNTGELFF
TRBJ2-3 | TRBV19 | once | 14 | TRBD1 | TGTGCCAGTAGTTTGGACAGGGGTGCAGATACGCAGTATTTT | CASSLDRGADTQYF
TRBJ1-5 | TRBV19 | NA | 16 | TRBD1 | TGTGCCAGTAGTATAGGGACAGGTTATAGCAATCAGCCCCAGCATTTT | CASSIGTGYSNQPQHF
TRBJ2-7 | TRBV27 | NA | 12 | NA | TGTGCCAGCCGGGACAATACCTACGAGCAGTACTTC | CASRDNTYEQYF
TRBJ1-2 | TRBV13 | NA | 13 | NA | TGTGCCAGCAGCTTAGTCATGAGGATAGGCTACACCTTC | CASSLVMRIGYTF
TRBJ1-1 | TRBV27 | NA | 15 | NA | TGTGCCAGCAGGGGAACAGGGCGGATGAACACTGAAGCTTTCTTT | CASRGTGRMNTEAFF
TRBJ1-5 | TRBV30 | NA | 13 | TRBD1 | TGTGCCTGGAGGGGACAGGGGAGCGAGCCCCAGCATTTT | CAWRGQGSEPQHF
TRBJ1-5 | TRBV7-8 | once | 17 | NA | TGTGCCAGCAGCTTAGGTAGTATCAAACCGGGGGGGCAGCCCCAGCATTTT | CASSLGSIKPGGQPQHF
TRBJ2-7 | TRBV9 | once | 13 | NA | TGTGCCAGCAGCGGACCCGAGGGGGGGCGGCAGTACTTC | CASSGPEGGRQYF
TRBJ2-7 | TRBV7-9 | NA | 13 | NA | TGTGCCAGCAGCTTTGAGATCCTCTACGAGCAGTACTTC | CASSFEILYEQYF
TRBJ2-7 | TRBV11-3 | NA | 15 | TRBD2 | TGTGCCAGCAGCTTACGGGGGGGCCCGGGAGTCGAGCAGTACTTC | CASSLRGGPGVEQYF
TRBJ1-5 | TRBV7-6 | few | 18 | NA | TGTGCCAGCAGCTTAGGGGTACTTCGACAAGGTCTGCACCAGCCCCAGCATTTT | CASSLGVLRQGLHQPQHF
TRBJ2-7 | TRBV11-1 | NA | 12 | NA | TGTGCCAGCAGCCTCTGGGGCTACGAGCAGTACTTC | CASSLWGYEQYF
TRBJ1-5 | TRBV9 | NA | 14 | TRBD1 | TGTGCCAGCAGCGACACAGGGGACCCCCGGCCCCAGCATTTT | CASSDTGDPRPQHF
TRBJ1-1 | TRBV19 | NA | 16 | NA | TGTGCCAGTAGTATACGGTCCGGGACACCCAACACTGAAGCTTTCTTT | CASSIRSGTPNTEAFF
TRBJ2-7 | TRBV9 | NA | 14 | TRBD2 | TGTGCCAGCAGCGTCAGCGGGACTACTTACGAGCAGTACTTC | CASSVSGTTYEQYF